These 20 T cell receptor beta chains originate from one sample sequenced in a study of cytomegalovirus exposure and HLA in healthy donors. 13 Jbeta primers and 60 Vbeta primers were used for the PCR. Data came from immunoSEQ multiplex PCR; TCRdb stores just in-frame clones and leaves some out. The table shows 130,000 or so clones, with approximately 72% occurring only once. Sample: PBMCs. All receptors come from a man aged 18-30 years in good health and CMV-seronegative.

The genes are TRBV5-4 and TRBJ1-1, with D uncertain. Trimming left V 0 bases short and J 5 bases short, with 14 bases between. This CDR3 has 15 amino acids. Germline V lookup: CDR1 SGHNT, CDR2 YYREEE (reference sequence). This chain's CDR3 is CASSLELGRWTEAFF. The CDR3 DNA reads TGTGCCAGCAGCTTGGAGCTGGGGAGGTGGACTGAAGCTTTCTTT. Full variable domain (remainder filled in from reference TRBV5-4 and TRBJ1-1): ETGVTQSPTHLIKTRGQQVTLRCSSQSGHNTVSWYQQALGQGPQFIFQYYREEENGRGNFPPRFSGLQFPNYSSELNVNALELDDSALYLCASSLELGRWTEAFFGQGTRLTVV.

The count of this clone is one. The DNA of the CDR3 is TGTGCCAGTAGTCCCCACTTCGGGGATTCCTCTGGAAACACCATATATTTT. It yields the protein CASSPHFGDSSGNTIYF. V is TRBV19 and J is TRBJ1-3; the D is unclear. CDR3 size: 17 residues. The V end lost 5 bases, the J end lost 0 bases, and 17 bases lay between the germline ends. CDR1 LNHDA and CDR2 SQIVND come from the germline V gene (reference sequence).

The chain links TRBV2 to TRBJ2-5; perhaps TRBD2 as D (6 bases). CDR1 and CDR2 from the germline V gene are SNHLY and FYNNEI. V was clipped by 8 bases and J by 5 bases, with 15 bases between them. The CDR3 consists of 13 residues. Here the CDR3 reads CASSPGERETQYF. For the CDR3, the DNA is TGTGCCAGCTCCCCGGGGGAACGGGAGACCCAGTACTTC.

This clone has just a few counts. The chain carries TRBV30 and TRBJ2-1; D gene ambiguous. Germline loops: CDR1 GTSNPN, CDR2 SVGIG (reference sequence). This CDR3 has 15 amino acids. V lost 2 bases and J 5 bases, leaving 16 bases between the germline ends. In DNA form, the CDR3 reads TGTGCCTGGAGTCTTAGTCCCCCCCTTAACAATGAGCAGTTCTTC. Translated, it gives CAWSLSPPLNNEQFF.

This chain connects TRBV6-6 to TRBJ1-2, with D hard to call. V shed 0 bases and J shed 4 bases, with 9 bases lying between them. The CDR3 totals 14 residues. Looked up from germline, CDR1 is MNHNY and CDR2 is SVGAGI (reference sequence). CDR3 region: CASSYSSAIYGYTF. The DNA of the CDR3 is TGTGCCAGCAGTTACTCGAGCGCAATCTATGGCTACACCTTC.

Concerning this clone: At one boundary the junction diverges from the germline segment, which might be a read error. The gene calls are TRBV5-1 and TRBJ1-1; 8 bases are shared with TRBD1. The CDR3 sequence is 16 residues long. Per germline, CDR1 SGHRS and CDR2 YFSETQ. CDR3 sequence reads: CARSLGDRGLDTEAFF. CDR3 coding DNA: TGCGCCCGCAGCTTGGGTGACAGGGGCCTAGACACTGAAGCTTTCTTT.

This clone was detected only a few times. The chain couples TRBV30 to TRBJ1-4; a weak D match, TRBD1 (5 bases). This CDR3 spans 14 amino acids. Germline assignment: CDR1 GTSNPN and CDR2 SVGIG (reference sequence). The V gene lost 3 bases and the J gene lost 7 bases, with 15 bases spanning the gap. The CDR3 sequence is CAWSQGLPGEKLFF. DNA for the CDR3: TGTGCCTGGAGCCAGGGACTCCCGGGTGAAAAACTGTTTTTT.

The gene calls are TRBV9 and TRBJ2-1, with unresolved D. CDR3 length: 14 amino acids. Trimming took off 0 bases at V and 3 bases at J, with 7 bases between the two ends. CDR1 is SGDLS and CDR2 is YYNGEE in the germline V gene. CDR3 DNA sequence: TGTGCCAGCAGCGTAGCTGGAGTCTACAATGAGCAGTTCTTC. Protein product: CASSVAGVYNEQFF.

The chain has TRBV6-1 and TRBJ2-7, with 9 bases matching TRBD2. The CDR3 sequence is 17 residues long. Germline V gene data show CDR1 as MNHNS and CDR2 as SASEGT. V shed 3 bases and J 2 bases; nucleotides not matched to a gene: 11. The DNA of the CDR3 is TGTGCCAGCAGTGACCCGAGGCTGGGCGGGGGGGCCTACGAGCAGTACTTC. Its translation: CASSDPRLGGGAYEQYF.

The rearrangement links TRBV5-1 to TRBJ2-7; 8 bases are a match to TRBD2. The CDR3 has 16 amino acids. V trimming: 0 bases; J trimming: 7 bases; junction bases outside the gene matches: 12. Germline V gene lookup returns CDR1 SGHRS and CDR2 YFSETQ. CDR3 loop: CASSLAQVAGLGEQYF. CDR3 nucleotide sequence: TGCGCCAGCAGCTTGGCCCAGGTAGCGGGACTGGGTGAGCAGTACTTC.

The gene calls are TRBV4-1 and TRBJ2-6; D remains unclear. The CDR3 consists of 16 residues. The V and J ends lost 4 bases and 3 bases respectively, with 13 bases between them. Germline CDR1 is MGHRA and CDR2 is YSYEKL. The CDR3 DNA sequence: TGCGCCAGCAGCCGAGATGGAGCACTTGGGGCCAACGTCCTGACTTTC. This gives the protein CASSRDGALGANVLTF.

The rearrangement uses TRBV9 and TRBJ1-1, with D maybe TRBD1 (5 bases). CDR3 length: 14 amino acids. Germline CDR1 and CDR2: SGDLS and YYNGEE. Trimming removed 2 bases at V and 0 bases at J, with 8 bases between. The chain's CDR3 is CASSVGHLNTEAFF. CDR3 nucleotides: TGTGCCAGCAGCGTCGGACATCTGAACACTGAAGCTTTCTTT.

V and J are TRBV7-6 and TRBJ2-7; D perhaps matches TRBD2 (6 bases). The CDR3 is 15 residues long. CDR1 is SGHVS and CDR2 is FNYEAQ in the germline V gene. The germline V and J ends were trimmed by 1 base and 2 bases, with 12 bases remaining between them. The CDR3 sequence is CASSLGVAVTYEQYF. DNA for the CDR3: TGTGCCAGCAGCTTAGGGGTAGCGGTAACCTACGAGCAGTACTTC.

The V and J genes are TRBV28 and TRBJ2-7, with D possibly matching TRBD1 (5 bases). The CDR3 runs to 14 residues. Trimming took 6 bases from V and 2 from J, leaving 14 bases between them. CDR1 is MDHEN and CDR2 is SYDVKM in the germline V gene. In DNA form, the CDR3 reads TGTGCCAGCAGCCGACCCGGACATGCCTACGAGCAGTACTTC. It codes for CASSRPGHAYEQYF.

The chain combines TRBV30 with TRBJ1-1; D gene unclear. Germline V gene lookup returns CDR1 GTSNPN and CDR2 SVGIG (reference sequence). The CDR3 runs to 11 residues. Between the trimmed V and J ends, which lost 5 bases and 7 bases, there was a span of 11 bases. The DNA of the CDR3 is TGTGCCTGGCTGGGGAGGAATGAAGCTTTCTTT. Protein: CAWLGRNEAFF.

This clone has a handful of counts. The V gene is TRBV10-2, the J gene TRBJ2-6; D is undetermined. This CDR3 has 15 residues. V lost 5 bases to trimming and J lost 0 bases, with 8 bases between them. CDR1 WSHSY and CDR2 SAAADI come from the germline V gene. The CDR3 DNA reads TGCGCCAGCAGTCGTTTGAGCTCTGGGGCCAACGTCCTGACTTTC. Residues: CASSRLSSGANVLTF.

The chain carries TRBV28 and TRBJ2-7, with a possible D match to TRBD2 (6 bases). The CDR3 length is 15 residues. Germline V gene data show CDR1 as MDHEN and CDR2 as SYDVKM. With 6 bases removed from V and 0 bases from J, the gap between germline ends came to 15 bases. The CDR3 sequence: CASSRGDFPSYEQYF. CDR3 in DNA: TGTGCCAGCAGCCGAGGGGACTTTCCCTCCTACGAGCAGTACTTC.

The chain recombines TRBV7-6 with TRBJ1-5; D not resolved. The V and J ends lost 2 bases and 0 bases respectively, with 8 bases between them. The germline gives CDR1 SGHVS, CDR2 FNYEAQ. This CDR3 has 15 residues. CDR3 coding DNA: TGTGCCAGCAGCTTATATCAGGATAGCAATCAGCCCCAGCATTTT. Translated: CASSLYQDSNQPQHF.

This rearrangement joins TRBV28 to TRBJ1-1; maybe TRBD1 (6 bases). Germline V gene lookup returns CDR1 MDHEN and CDR2 SYDVKM. Trimming left V 5 bases short and J 1 base short, with 11 bases between. This CDR3 region has 14 residues. CDR3 protein: CASSLPGANTEAFF. DNA of the CDR3: TGTGCCAGCAGTCTACCAGGGGCGAACACTGAAGCTTTCTTT.

This clone was observed once. At the DNA level, this CDR3 is encoded by other sequences in the same sample as well. The chain has TRBV30 and TRBJ1-3; D is undetermined. CDR3 length equals 12 residues. CDR1 is GTSNPN, CDR2 SVGIG, per germline (reference sequence). Trimming cost V 2 bases and J 2 bases, with 4 bases left between them. The CDR3 reads CAWSRAGNTIYF. As DNA, the CDR3 is TGTGCCTGGAGTCGAGCTGGAAACACCATATATTTT.